The present T cell receptor (beta chain) was sequenced within a study of neurological immune-mediated disorders. MiXCR was run by TCRdb on the 5' RACE reads, yielding one entry per CDR3 protein. This table holds 25,000 to 35,000 distinct CDR3 sequences, 15% to 20% found once. The CDR3 has 12 amino acids. With 5 bases clipped from V and 1 base from J, the junction kept 0 bases outside the gene matches. From germline, CDR1 is DFQATT and CDR2 SNEGSKA (reference sequence). Time point meaning: technical triplicate 3. The sample holds many counts of this clonotype. The sample was CD4+ T cells from blood. The receptor's source is a female donor with HTLV-1-associated myelopathy (HAM/TSP). The chain couples TRBV20-1 to TRBJ2-5; TRBD1 aligns across 8 bases. This CDR3 is CSAGQGQETQYF. In DNA form, the CDR3 reads TGCAGTGCTGGACAGGGCCAAGAGACCCAGTACTTC.